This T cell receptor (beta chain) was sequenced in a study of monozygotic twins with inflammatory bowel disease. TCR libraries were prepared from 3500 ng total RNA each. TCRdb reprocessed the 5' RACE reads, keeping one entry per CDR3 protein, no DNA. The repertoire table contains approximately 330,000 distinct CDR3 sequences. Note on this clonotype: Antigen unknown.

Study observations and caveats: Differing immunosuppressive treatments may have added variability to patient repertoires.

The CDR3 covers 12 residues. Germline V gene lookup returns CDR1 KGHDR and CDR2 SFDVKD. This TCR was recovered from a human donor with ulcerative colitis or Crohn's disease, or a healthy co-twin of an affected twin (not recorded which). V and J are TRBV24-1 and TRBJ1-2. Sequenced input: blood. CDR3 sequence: CATSASSSGYTF.